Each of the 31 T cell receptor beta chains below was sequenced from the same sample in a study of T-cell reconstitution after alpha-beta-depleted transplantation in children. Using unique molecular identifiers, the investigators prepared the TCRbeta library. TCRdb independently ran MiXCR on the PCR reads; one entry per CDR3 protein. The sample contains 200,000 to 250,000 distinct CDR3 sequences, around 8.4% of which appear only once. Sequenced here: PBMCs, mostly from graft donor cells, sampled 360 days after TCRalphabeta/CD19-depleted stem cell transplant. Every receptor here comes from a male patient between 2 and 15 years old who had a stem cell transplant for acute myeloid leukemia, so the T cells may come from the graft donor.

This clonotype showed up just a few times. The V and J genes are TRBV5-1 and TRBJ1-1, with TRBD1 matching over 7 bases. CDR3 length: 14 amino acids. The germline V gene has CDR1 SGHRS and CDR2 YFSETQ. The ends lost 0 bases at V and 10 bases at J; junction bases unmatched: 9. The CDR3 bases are TGCGCCAGCAGCTTGGATCGGCAGGGGGTGGGAGCTTTCTTT. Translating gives CASSLDRQGVGAFF.

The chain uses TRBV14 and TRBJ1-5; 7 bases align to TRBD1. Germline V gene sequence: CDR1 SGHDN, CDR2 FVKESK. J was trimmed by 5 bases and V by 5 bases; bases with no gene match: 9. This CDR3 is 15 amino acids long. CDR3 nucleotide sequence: TGTGCCAGCAGCTTCCTTGAGGGGGCCCATCAGCCCCAGCATTTT. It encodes CASSFLEGAHQPQHF.

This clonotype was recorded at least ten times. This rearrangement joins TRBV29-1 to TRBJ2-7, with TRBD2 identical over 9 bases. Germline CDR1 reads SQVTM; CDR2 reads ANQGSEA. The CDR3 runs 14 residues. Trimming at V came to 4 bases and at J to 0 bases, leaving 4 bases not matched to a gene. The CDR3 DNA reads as TGCAGCGTTGTTCTAGCGGGACTCTCCTACGAGCAGTACTTC. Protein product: CSVVLAGLSYEQYF.

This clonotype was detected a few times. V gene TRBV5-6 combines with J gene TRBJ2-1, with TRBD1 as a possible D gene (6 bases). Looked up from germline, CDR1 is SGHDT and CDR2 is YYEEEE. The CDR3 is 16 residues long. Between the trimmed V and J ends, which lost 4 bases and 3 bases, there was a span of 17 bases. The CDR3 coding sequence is TGTGCCAGCAGCCCTGACAGGCGCCGATTCTACAATGAGCAGTTCTTC. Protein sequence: CASSPDRRRFYNEQFF.

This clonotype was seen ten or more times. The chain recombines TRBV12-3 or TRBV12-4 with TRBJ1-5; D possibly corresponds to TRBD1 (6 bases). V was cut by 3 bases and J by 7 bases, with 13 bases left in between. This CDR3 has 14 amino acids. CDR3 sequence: CASSLRQVGQPQHF. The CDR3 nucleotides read TGTGCCAGCAGTTTGAGACAGGTTGGGCAGCCCCAGCATTTT.

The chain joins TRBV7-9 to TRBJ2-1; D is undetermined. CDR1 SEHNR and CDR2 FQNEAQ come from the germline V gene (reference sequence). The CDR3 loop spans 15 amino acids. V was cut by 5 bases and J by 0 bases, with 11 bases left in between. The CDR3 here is CASSPLESSYNEQFF. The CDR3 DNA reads TGTGCCAGCAGCCCTCTAGAGAGCTCCTACAATGAGCAGTTCTTC.

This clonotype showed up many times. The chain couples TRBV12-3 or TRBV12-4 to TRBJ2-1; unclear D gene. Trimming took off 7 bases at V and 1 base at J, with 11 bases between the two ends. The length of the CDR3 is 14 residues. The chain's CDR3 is CASIPVGSYNEQFF. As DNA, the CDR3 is TGTGCCAGCATCCCCGTGGGGTCCTACAATGAGCAGTTCTTC.

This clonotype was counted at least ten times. The chain's CDR3 is CASSESVREWSYEQYF. In nucleotides, the CDR3 is TGTGCCAGCAGTGAAAGCGTGCGGGAGTGGAGCTACGAGCAGTACTTC. J is TRBJ2-7 and V is TRBV2; TRBD2 matches 7 bases. The germline V gene encodes CDR1 SNHLY and CDR2 FYNNEI. V was clipped by 2 bases and J by 3 bases; unmatched bases: 10. This CDR3 has 16 amino acids.

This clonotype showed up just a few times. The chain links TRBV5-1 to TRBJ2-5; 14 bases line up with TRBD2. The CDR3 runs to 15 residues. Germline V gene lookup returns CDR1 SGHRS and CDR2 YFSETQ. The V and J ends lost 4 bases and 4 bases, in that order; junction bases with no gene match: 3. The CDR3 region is CASSPGLAGVETQYF. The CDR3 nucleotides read TGCGCCAGCAGCCCGGGACTAGCGGGAGTAGAGACCCAGTACTTC.

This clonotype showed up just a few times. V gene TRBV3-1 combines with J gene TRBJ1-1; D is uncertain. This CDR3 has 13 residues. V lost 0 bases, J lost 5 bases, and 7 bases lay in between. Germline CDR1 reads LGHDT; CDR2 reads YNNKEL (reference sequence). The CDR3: CASSQDQGTEAFF. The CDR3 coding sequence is TGTGCCAGCAGCCAAGATCAAGGGACTGAAGCTTTCTTT.

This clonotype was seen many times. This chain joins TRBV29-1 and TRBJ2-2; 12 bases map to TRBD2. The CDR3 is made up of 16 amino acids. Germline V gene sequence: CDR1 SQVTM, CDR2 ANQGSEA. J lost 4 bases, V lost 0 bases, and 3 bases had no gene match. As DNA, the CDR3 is TGCAGCGTTGAAGATACTAGCGGGAGGATCACCGGGGAGCTGTTTTTT. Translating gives CSVEDTSGRITGELFF.

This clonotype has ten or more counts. This CDR3 is CSAPDTLRTGELFF. The CDR3 DNA is TGCAGCGCTCCCGACACCTTGAGGACCGGGGAGCTGTTTTTT. The chain carries TRBV20-1 and TRBJ2-2; D unresolved. Germline assignment: CDR1 DFQATT and CDR2 SNEGSKA (reference sequence). The CDR3 is 14 residues long.

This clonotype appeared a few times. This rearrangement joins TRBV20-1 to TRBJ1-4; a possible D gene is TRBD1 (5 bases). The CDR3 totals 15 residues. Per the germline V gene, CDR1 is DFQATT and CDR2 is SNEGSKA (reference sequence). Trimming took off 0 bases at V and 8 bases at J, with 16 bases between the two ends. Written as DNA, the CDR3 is TGCAGTGCTAGAGATACCAGGGTCGGGTTAGAAAAACTGTTTTTT. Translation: CSARDTRVGLEKLFF.

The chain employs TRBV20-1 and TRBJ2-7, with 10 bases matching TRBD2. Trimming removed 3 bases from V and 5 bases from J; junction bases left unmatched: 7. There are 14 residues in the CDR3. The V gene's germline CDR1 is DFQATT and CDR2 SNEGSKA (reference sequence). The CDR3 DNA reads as TGCAGTGCTAGTAGAGGGACTAGCGCGGACGAGCAGTACTTC. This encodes CSASRGTSADEQYF.

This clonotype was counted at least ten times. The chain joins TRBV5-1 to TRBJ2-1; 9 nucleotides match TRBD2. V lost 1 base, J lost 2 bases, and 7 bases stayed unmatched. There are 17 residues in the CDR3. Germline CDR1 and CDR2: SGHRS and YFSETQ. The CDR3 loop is CASSLRSSGTPYNEQFF. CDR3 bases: TGCGCCAGCAGCTTGCGGTCTAGCGGGACCCCCTACAATGAGCAGTTCTTC.

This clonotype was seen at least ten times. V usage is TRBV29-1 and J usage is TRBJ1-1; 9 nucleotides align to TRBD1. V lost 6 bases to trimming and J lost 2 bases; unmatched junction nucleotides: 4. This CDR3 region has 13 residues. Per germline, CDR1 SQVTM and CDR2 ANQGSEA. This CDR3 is CSVDRGENTEAFF. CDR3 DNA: TGCAGCGTGGACAGGGGAGAAAACACTGAAGCTTTCTTT. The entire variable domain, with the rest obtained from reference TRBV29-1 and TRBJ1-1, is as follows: SAVISQKPSRDICQRGTSLTIQCQVDSQVTMMFWYRQQPGQSLTLIATANQGSEATYESGFVIDKFPISRPNLTFSTLTVSNMSPEDSSIYLCSVDRGENTEAFFGQGTRLTVV.

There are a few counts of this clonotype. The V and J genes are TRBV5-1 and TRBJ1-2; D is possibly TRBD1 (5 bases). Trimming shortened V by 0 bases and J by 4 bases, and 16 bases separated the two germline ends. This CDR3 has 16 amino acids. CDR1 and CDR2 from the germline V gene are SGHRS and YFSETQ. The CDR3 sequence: CASSLAINRSIYGYTF. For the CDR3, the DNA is TGCGCCAGCAGCTTGGCCATTAACAGGTCAATCTATGGCTACACCTTC.

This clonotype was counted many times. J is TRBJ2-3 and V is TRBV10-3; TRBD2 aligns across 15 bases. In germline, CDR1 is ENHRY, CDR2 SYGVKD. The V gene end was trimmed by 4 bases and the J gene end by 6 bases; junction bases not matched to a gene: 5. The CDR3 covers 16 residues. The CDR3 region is CAISGGLAGGEDTQYF. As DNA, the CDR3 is TGTGCCATCAGTGGGGGACTAGCGGGAGGAGAGGATACGCAGTATTTT.

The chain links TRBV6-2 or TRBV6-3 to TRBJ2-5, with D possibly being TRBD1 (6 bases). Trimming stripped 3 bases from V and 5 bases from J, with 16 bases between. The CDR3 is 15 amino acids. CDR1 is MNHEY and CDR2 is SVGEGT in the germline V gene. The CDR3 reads CASSYRTEGTETQYF. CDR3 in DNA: TGTGCCAGCAGTTATCGGACAGAGGGTACGGAGACCCAGTACTTC.

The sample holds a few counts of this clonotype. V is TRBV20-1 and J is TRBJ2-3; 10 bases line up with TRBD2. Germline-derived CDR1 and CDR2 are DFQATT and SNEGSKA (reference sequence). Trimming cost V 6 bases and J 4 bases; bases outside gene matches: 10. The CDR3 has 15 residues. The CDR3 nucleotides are TGCAGTGCGACTAAAAGCGGGGGGGCCTCAGATACGCAGTATTTT. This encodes CSATKSGGASDTQYF.

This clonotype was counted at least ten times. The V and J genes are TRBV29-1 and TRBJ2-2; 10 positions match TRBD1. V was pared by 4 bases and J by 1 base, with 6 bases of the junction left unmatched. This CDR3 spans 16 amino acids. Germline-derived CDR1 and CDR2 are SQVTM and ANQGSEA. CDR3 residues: CSVVIGTGVNTGELFF. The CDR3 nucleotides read TGCAGCGTTGTGATCGGGACAGGGGTGAACACCGGGGAGCTGTTTTTT.

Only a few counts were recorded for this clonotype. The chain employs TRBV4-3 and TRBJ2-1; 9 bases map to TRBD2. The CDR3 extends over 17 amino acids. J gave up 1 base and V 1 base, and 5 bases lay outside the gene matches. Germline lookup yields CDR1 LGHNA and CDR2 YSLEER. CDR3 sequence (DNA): TGCGCCAGCAGCCAAGGGACTCTAGCGGGATCCTACAATGAGCAGTTCTTC. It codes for CASSQGTLAGSYNEQFF.

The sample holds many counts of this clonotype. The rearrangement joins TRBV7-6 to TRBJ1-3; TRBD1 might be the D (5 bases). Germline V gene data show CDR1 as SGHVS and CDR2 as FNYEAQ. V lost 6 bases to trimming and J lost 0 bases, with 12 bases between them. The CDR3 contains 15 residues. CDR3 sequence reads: CASSFTGDSGNTIYF. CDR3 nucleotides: TGTGCCAGCAGTTTTACAGGTGACTCTGGAAACACCATATATTTT.

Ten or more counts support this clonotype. The CDR3 is CASDRPHGNTIYF. The CDR3 DNA reads TGTGCCAGCGACCGGCCCCACGGAAACACCATATATTTT. The V call is TRBV12-3 or TRBV12-4, the J call TRBJ1-3, with unresolved D. Trimming removed 8 bases from V and 4 bases from J, with 12 bases in between. This CDR3 has 13 amino acids.

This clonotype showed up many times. In DNA form, the CDR3 reads TGTGCCAGCAGCGGTCCCGGGACAGACGAAAGCGAGGGCTACACCTTC. It is translated as CASSGPGTDESEGYTF. The V and J genes are TRBV9 and TRBJ1-2, with 7 nucleotides matching TRBD1. V gave up 3 bases and J gave up 8 bases; unmatched junction bases: 16. This CDR3 has 16 residues. The V gene's germline CDR1 is SGDLS and CDR2 YYNGEE.

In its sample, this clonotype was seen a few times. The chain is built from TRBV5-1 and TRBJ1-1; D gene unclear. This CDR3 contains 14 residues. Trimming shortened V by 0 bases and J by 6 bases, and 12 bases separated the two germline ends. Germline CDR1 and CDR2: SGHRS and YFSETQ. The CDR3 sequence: CASSLDSAGSEAFF. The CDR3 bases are TGCGCCAGCAGCTTGGACTCTGCGGGATCTGAAGCTTTCTTT.

Written as DNA, the CDR3 is TGCAGTGCCAACCAACAGGGGGGGGGCTCCTACGAGCAGTACTTC. This encodes CSANQQGGGSYEQYF. The genes are TRBV20-1 and TRBJ2-7; D possibly corresponds to TRBD1 (8 bases). Germline CDR1 DFQATT, CDR2 SNEGSKA (reference sequence). CDR3 length: 15 residues. V lost 6 bases and J 0 bases, leaving 18 bases between the germline ends.

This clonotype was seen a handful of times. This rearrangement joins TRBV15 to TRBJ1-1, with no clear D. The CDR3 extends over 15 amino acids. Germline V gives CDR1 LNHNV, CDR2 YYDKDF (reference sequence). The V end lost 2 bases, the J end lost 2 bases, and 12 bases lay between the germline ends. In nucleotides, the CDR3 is TGTGCCACCAGCAGACCCGTTCCCCAAAACACTGAAGCTTTCTTT. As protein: CATSRPVPQNTEAFF.

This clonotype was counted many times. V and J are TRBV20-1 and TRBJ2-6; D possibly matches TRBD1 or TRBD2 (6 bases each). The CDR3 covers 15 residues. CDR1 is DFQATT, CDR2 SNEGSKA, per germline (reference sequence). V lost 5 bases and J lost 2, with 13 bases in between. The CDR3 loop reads CSAGEGGTGANVLTF. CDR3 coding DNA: TGCAGTGCTGGGGAAGGGGGGACTGGGGCCAACGTCCTGACTTTC.

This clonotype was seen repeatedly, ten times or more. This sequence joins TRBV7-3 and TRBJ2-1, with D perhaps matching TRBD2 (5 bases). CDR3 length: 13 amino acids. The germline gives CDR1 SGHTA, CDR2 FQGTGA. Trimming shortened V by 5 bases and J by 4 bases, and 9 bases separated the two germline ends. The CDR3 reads CASSLGLYNEQFF. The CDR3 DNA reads TGTGCCAGCAGCCTAGGACTTTACAATGAGCAGTTCTTC.

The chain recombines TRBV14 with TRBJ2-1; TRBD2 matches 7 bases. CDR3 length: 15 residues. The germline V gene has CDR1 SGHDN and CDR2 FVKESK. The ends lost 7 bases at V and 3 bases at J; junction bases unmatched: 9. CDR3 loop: CASTPPGTNYNEQFF. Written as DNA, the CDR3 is TGTGCCAGCACCCCCCCCGGGACTAACTACAATGAGCAGTTCTTC.